At least ten counts were recorded for the clone carrying this T cell receptor beta chain. The antigen remains unidentified. The data were taken from a study of T cell repertoires in cytomegalovirus infection. Across the whole study: CMV infection and matching HLA type were both indicated by public TCR beta signatures. Study-wide results and limits: HLA-C-restricted CMV-specific TCR beta clonotypes prevailed in the ex vivo response. Carriers of CMV and the relevant HLA type were discriminated by public TCR beta frequency.

The CDR3 has 15 amino acids. CDR1 is MDHEN, CDR2 SYDVKM, per germline. V gave up 3 bases and J gave up 4 bases, with 13 bases separating them. Each CDR3 protein is one row after TCRdb ran MiXCR on the reads. Altogether hundreds of thousands of distinct CDR3 sequences are present, 15% to 20% being singletons, with the ten largest covering more than 10%. The sample comprised PBMCs. This clonotype was sampled from a human donor in good health (CMV status not recorded). Some clones in this sample may be carry-over from other donors' samples. V usage is TRBV28 and J usage is TRBJ1-5, with a tentative D call TRBD1 (6 bases). The CDR3 protein is CASSLGGARNQPQHF. CDR3 bases: TGTGCCAGCAGTTTGGGGGGGGCTCGAAATCAGCCCCAGCATTTT. Based on the CDR3 plus reference TRBV28 and TRBJ1-5, the full variable domain is DVKVTQSSRYLVKRTGEKVFLECVQDMDHENMFWYRQDPGLGLRLIYFSYDVKMKEKGDIPEGYSVSREKKERFSLILESASTNQTSMYLCASSLGGARNQPQHFGDGTRLSIL.